The 9 T cell receptor beta chains below come from one sample, sequenced in a study of blood T cell repertoires in COVID-19 (dated by TCRdb to the early 2020s). The library relied on the immunoSEQ multiplex PCR assay. TCRdb took this table from immuneACCESS and kept in-frame rearrangements with V and J called. Such tables lack part of the clones; where checked against another copy, unresolved V genes explain under half of the gap, and the rest is unexplained. This sample gives about 94,000 clones in total; about 80% of them show up just once. Around 19% of the sample rests with the top ten. The sequenced sample consisted of peripheral blood. These receptors originate from a human donor in a cohort sampled during active COVID-19.

V is TRBV5-6 and J is TRBJ2-5; D is uncertain. This CDR3 is 15 amino acids long. Trimming pared 4 bases from V and 5 bases from J, leaving 18 bases between. CDR1 and CDR2 from the germline V gene are SGHDT and YYEEEE. CDR3 sequence reads: CASSPRDNWVETQYF. CDR3 bases: TGTGCCAGCAGCCCCCGCGACAACTGGGTGGAGACCCAGTACTTC.

This rearrangement joins TRBV7-9 to TRBJ1-1, with 7 positions matching TRBD1. Losses at the gene ends were 5 bases for V and 5 bases for J; bases not matched to a gene: 8. The germline CDR1 and CDR2 sequences are SEHNR and FQNEAQ (reference sequence). This CDR3 contains 14 residues. This chain's CDR3 is CASSPQGGGTEAFF. Here the CDR3 DNA reads TGTGCCAGCAGCCCCCAGGGGGGTGGAACTGAAGCTTTCTTT.

V and J are TRBV10-3 and TRBJ1-2, with 7 nucleotides matching TRBD1. The CDR3 contains 15 residues. Trimming cost V 3 bases and J 4 bases; bases outside gene matches: 8. CDR1 and CDR2 from the germline V gene are ENHRY and SYGVKD. CDR3 sequence (DNA): TGTGCCATCAGTGATCCGGCCAGGGGGATCTATGGCTACACCTTC. Amino acid sequence: CAISDPARGIYGYTF.

The CDR3 protein is CASSSRGGNEQFF. The CDR3 DNA is TGTGCCAGCAGCTCCAGAGGCGGCAATGAGCAGTTCTTC. The V gene is TRBV11-2, the J gene TRBJ2-1; D unclear. Deletions cut 4 bases from V and 6 bases from J, with 10 bases between. Germline V gives CDR1 SGHAT, CDR2 FQNNGV. CDR3 size: 13 residues.

This clone showed up just a few times. This sequence joins TRBV3-1 (or the pseudogene TRBV3-2) and TRBJ2-3; 8 positions match TRBD2. After removal of 1 base from V and 0 bases from J, the junction contained 15 bases not matched to a gene. The germline V gene encodes CDR1 LGHDT and CDR2 YNNKEL (reference sequence). The CDR3 runs 20 residues. The CDR3 bases are TGTGCCAGCAGCCAAGCTAAACCCGGGACTAGAAGGAGAAGCACAGATACGCAGTATTTT. Translated: CASSQAKPGTRRRSTDTQYF.

This clone has just a few counts. The V and J genes are TRBV9 and TRBJ1-1; D is ambiguous. Germline assignment: CDR1 SGDLS and CDR2 YYNGEE. CDR3 length equals 13 residues. V was pared by 4 bases and J by 8 bases, with 15 bases between. CDR3 in amino acids: CASSPPLSVEAFF. Here the CDR3 DNA reads TGTGCCAGCAGCCCTCCCCTAAGTGTAGAAGCTTTCTTT.

The chain has TRBV28 and TRBJ2-1; D remains unclear. Germline values: CDR1 MDHEN, CDR2 SYDVKM. The CDR3 contains 16 residues. Trimming stripped 5 bases from V and 0 bases from J, with 14 bases between. The DNA of the CDR3 is TGTGCCAGCAGTCTCACGGTTACCACCTCCTACAATGAGCAGTTCTTC. It yields the protein CASSLTVTTSYNEQFF.

The chain has TRBV15 and TRBJ2-1; D remains unclear. CDR3 length equals 12 residues. The ends were cut back, 8 bases at V and 3 bases at J, with 8 bases in the middle. Per germline, CDR1 LNHNV and CDR2 YYDKDF (reference sequence). Here the CDR3 reads CATGGDYNEQFF. In nucleotides, the CDR3 is TGTGCCACCGGCGGCGACTACAATGAGCAGTTCTTC.

The chain has TRBV6-5 and TRBJ1-1, with D unclear. With 6 bases removed from V and 1 base from J, the gap between germline ends came to 15 bases. This CDR3 has 15 residues. Germline CDR1 is MNHEY and CDR2 is SVGAGI. The CDR3 sequence is CASSRRAGSNTEAFF. The CDR3 region has the DNA TGTGCCAGCAGCCGCAGAGCAGGATCGAACACTGAAGCTTTCTTT.